This T cell receptor (beta chain) was retrieved from a study of T-cell memory formation after mild COVID-19. Study-level background: Across donors, TCR clusters were largely donor specific.

Study results and limitations: Among contracting clones, CD4+ were mainly CM/EM and CD8+ enriched in EMRA.

Germline V gives CDR1 SGHTA, CDR2 FQGNSA. V was pared by 5 bases and J by 8 bases, with 13 bases of the junction left unmatched. The CDR3 is 15 amino acids. The 5'RACE method, run with constant-segment primers, produced TCR alpha and TCR beta cDNA libraries (carrying sample barcodes and UMIs). Each CDR3 protein is one row after TCRdb ran MiXCR on the 5' RACE reads. The sample carries under 450,000 distinct CDR3 sequences, 13% to 15% recorded once. Regarding this clonotype: The antigen remains unidentified.

The chain couples TRBV7-2 to TRBJ1-2; TRBD1 matches at 8 bases. The TCR sequence derives from a young man who had mild COVID-19 (a few samples of this study predate the infection). Cell type and time point are not known. Input material: PBMCs or a T cell subset sorted from them (not recorded which). CDR3 coding DNA: TGTGCCAGCAGCCCGGCTGGACAGGGAGTGAGGGGCTACACCTTC. Encoded protein: CASSPAGQGVRGYTF.